The present TCR beta chain was sequenced within a study of blood T cell repertoires in COVID-19. At the level of the study: Samples taken during acute and convalescent COVID-19 were collected in the United States, Italy and Spain. PBMCs, B-cell-depleted T cells, or T cells were the source of the cDNA or gDNA that made up the material.

Germline CDR1 is MGHRA and CDR2 is YSYEKL. The J segment lost 0 bases and the V segment lost 3 bases, leaving 3 bases of the junction unmatched. The CDR3 length is 16 residues. Original data processing: It was from reference gene primer amplification that nucleated cell counts were estimated. Profiling relied on immunoSEQ multiplex PCR, and the TCRdb table lists in-frame clones only, not all of them. The DNA gave D and trimming, while V, J and clone size come from that table. The table has hundreds of thousands of clones, roughly 85% seen once; the top ten hold around 10%. Sample: peripheral blood. The origin of this receptor is a woman aged 45-65 years who had recovered from COVID-19. The rearrangement links TRBV4-1 to TRBJ2-3; 10 nucleotides align to TRBD1. The CDR3 loop is CASSQGTGASTDTQYF. DNA for the CDR3: TGCGCCAGCAGCCAGGGGACAGGGGCTAGCACAGATACGCAGTATTTT.